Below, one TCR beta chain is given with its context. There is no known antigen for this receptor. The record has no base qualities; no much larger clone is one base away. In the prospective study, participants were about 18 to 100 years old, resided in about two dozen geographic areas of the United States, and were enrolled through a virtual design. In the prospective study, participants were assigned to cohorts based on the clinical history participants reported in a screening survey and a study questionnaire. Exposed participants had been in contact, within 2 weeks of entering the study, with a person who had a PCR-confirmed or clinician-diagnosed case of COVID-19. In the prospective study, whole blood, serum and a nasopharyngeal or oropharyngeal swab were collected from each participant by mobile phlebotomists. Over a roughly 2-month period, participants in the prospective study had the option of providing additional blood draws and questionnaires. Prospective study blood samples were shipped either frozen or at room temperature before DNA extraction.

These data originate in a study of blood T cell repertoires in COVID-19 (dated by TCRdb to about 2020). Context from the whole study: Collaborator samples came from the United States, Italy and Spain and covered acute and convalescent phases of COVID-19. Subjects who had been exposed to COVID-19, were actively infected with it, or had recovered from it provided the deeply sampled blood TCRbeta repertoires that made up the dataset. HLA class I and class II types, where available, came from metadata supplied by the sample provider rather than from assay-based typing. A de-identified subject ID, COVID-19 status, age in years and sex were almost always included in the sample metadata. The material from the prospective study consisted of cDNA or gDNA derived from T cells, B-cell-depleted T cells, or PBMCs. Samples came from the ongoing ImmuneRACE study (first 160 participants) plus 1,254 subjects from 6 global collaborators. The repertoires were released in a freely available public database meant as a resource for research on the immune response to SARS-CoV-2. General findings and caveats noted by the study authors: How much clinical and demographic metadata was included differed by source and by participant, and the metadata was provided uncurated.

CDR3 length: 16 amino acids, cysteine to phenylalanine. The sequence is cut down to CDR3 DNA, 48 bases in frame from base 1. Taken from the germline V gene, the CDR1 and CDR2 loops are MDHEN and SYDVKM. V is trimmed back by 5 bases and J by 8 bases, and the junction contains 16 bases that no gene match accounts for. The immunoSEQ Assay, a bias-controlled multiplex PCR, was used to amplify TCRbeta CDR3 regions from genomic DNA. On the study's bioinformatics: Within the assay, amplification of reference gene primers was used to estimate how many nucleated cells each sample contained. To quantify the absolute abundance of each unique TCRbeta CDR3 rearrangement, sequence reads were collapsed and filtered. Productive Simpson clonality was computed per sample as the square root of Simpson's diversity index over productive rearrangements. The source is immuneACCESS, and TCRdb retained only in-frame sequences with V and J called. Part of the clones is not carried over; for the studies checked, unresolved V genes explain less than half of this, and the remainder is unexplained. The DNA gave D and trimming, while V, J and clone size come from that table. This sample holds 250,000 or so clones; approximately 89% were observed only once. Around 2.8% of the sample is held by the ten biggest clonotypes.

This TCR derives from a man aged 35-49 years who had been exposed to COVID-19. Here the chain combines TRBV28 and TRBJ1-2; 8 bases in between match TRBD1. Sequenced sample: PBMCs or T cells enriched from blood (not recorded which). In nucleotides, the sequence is TGTGCCAGCAGTATCGGTTCAGGGGGCGATTTATCCGGCTACACCTTC. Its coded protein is CASSIGSGGDLSGYTF.